This is a list of T cell receptor beta chains from one sample in a study of blood T cell repertoires in COVID-19. Profiling relied on immunoSEQ multiplex PCR, and the TCRdb table lists in-frame clones only, not all of them. The data contain over 250,000 clones, less than 90% of them singletons. The specimen sequenced was peripheral blood. These TCRs come from a woman in her seventies with COVID-19, enrolled during active disease. The CDR3 runs from the conserved cysteine through the conserved F or W. The D gene is left open where the match is weak. Expanded clones are given a class, and other clones once, few, many or no size at all.

TRBJ2-5	TRBV23-1	NA	NA	TGCGCCAGCCCGAGAGGACATAGTAGAGAGACCCAGTACTTC	CASPRGHSRETQYF
TRBJ2-1	TRBV10-3	NA	few	TGTGCCATCAGAGCAGGGGGGTCCTACAATGAGCAGTTCTTC	CAIRAGGSYNEQFF
TRBJ2-6	TRBV4-3	NA	NA	TGCGCCAGCAGCCTTACGGGTGCTGGGGCCAACGTCCTGACTTTC	CASSLTGAGANVLTF
TRBJ2-5	TRBV10-1	TRBD1	few	TGCGCCAGCAGTGAGTCGGGAACAGGGGGCTCGGAGACCCAGTACTTC	CASSESGTGGSETQYF
TRBJ2-2	TRBV29-1	TRBD1	NA	TGCAGCTTCAGGGGGCTACGGACCGGGGAGCTGTTTTTT	CSFRGLRTGELFF
TRBJ1-2	TRBV10-3	TRBD1	NA	TGTGCCATCAAACAGGGGGACGATGGCTACACCTTC	CAIKQGDDGYTF
TRBJ2-7	TRBV11-1	NA	NA	TGTGCCAGCAGCCCGACAGGGGAGGGCTACGAGCAGTACTTC	CASSPTGEGYEQYF
TRBJ2-1	TRBV7-3	NA	NA	TGTGCCAGCAGCCCCAGGGGTGGGGATGAGCAGTTCTTC	CASSPRGGDEQFF
TRBJ1-1	TRBV6-5	TRBD1	NA	TGTGCCAGCAGTTACCGGACAGGGGACACTGAAGCTTTCTTT	CASSYRTGDTEAFF
TRBJ1-2	TRBV6-5	NA	NA	TGTGCCAGCACCGCGGGAGGCTACTATGGCTACACCTTC	CASTAGGYYGYTF
TRBJ1-5	TRBV28	NA	NA	TGTGCCAGCAGTGACAGACCACCTCAACGATATAGCAATCAGCCCCAGCATTTT	CASSDRPPQRYSNQPQHF
TRBJ1-6	TRBV10-3	TRBD1	NA	TGTGCCATCAGTGACGTCTACAGGGGCGGTAATTCACCCCTCCACTTT	CAISDVYRGGNSPLHF
TRBJ2-5	TRBV3-1/TRBV3-2	NA	NA	TGTGCCAGCAGCCGAGCTGGAGGCGGCAGGGAGACCCAGTACTTC	CASSRAGGGRETQYF
TRBJ1-5	TRBV2	NA	NA	TGTGCCAGCAGCCCCGACAACTGGCAGCCCCAGCATTTT	CASSPDNWQPQHF
TRBJ1-3	TRBV2	NA	NA	TGTGCCAGCACCGCCTCAAGGAGCTCTGGAAACACCATATATTTT	CASTASRSSGNTIYF
TRBJ1-2	TRBV12-3/TRBV12-4	NA	NA	TGTGCCAGCAGTACCACCGGGAACTATGGCTACACCTTC	CASSTTGNYGYTF
TRBJ1-2	TRBV6-5	TRBD1	NA	TGTGCCAGCAGATTACCGGGACAGGGATATGGCTACACCTTC	CASRLPGQGYGYTF
TRBJ1-2	TRBV28	TRBD1	NA	TGTGCCAGCAGTGACCCGTATAGGGACAGGGGGGACTATGGCTACACCTTC	CASSDPYRDRGDYGYTF
TRBJ1-4	TRBV6-6	NA	NA	TGTGCCAGCATATCTAGTGTAACGGTTAAGGAAAAACTGTTTTTT	CASISSVTVKEKLFF
TRBJ2-5	TRBV21-1	NA	NA	TGTGCCAGCAGCAAGTCCAGGGGTGTTCGAGCGGGGGCAAAAGAGACCCAGTACTTC	CASSKSRGVRAGAKETQYF
TRBJ2-7	TRBV20-1	NA	NA	TGCAGTGCTAGTCCACCCGACACCTACGAGCAGTACTTC	CSASPPDTYEQYF
TRBJ1-5	TRBV7-2	NA	NA	TGTGCCAGCAGCTTAGCCCTATGGGGCGCCTCCAGGCAGCCCCAGCATTTT	CASSLALWGASRQPQHF
TRBJ1-1	TRBV5-1	TRBD1	NA	TGCGCCAGCAGCTACGGGACAGGGAACACTGAAGCTTTCTTT	CASSYGTGNTEAFF
TRBJ2-5	TRBV9	TRBD2	NA	TGTGCCAGCAGCCCCATCGGGGGACTAGTTGAAGAGACCCAGTACTTC	CASSPIGGLVEETQYF
TRBJ1-2	TRBV7-2	TRBD1	NA	TGTGCGATACAGGGGTACTATGGCTACACCTTC	CAIQGYYGYTF
TRBJ2-3	TRBV6-1	TRBD2	NA	TGTGCCAGCAGGGAAGGACTAGCGGGGGGAACTAGCACAGATACGCAGTATTTT	CASREGLAGGTSTDTQYF
TRBJ2-4	TRBV7-6	TRBD2	NA	TGTGCCAGCAGCTTAGTTGGTGGGGGGGATAAAAACATTCAGTACTTC	CASSLVGGGDKNIQYF
TRBJ2-7	TRBV5-4	NA	NA	TGTGCCAGCAGCTTCCAAGGGGCCCAGAACGAGCAGTACTTC	CASSFQGAQNEQYF
TRBJ1-2	TRBV30	TRBD1	once	TGTGCCTTGGGACAGGGGGCAGGTGGCTACACCTTC	CALGQGAGGYTF
TRBJ1-2	TRBV9	NA	NA	TGTGCCAGCAGCGAGACCCCCAAGGCGGCTAACTATGGCTACACCTTC	CASSETPKAANYGYTF
TRBJ2-5	TRBV24-1	NA	once	TGTGCCACCAGTGACTCTGCGGGTTACCAAGAGACCCAGTACTTC	CATSDSAGYQETQYF
TRBJ1-1	TRBV27	NA	NA	TGTGCCAGCAGTTTAGGGGCCGGCAGATCGAACACTGAAGCTTTCTTT	CASSLGAGRSNTEAFF
TRBJ2-2	TRBV5-3	NA	NA	TGTGCCAGAGAGGAGGGTACCGGGGAGCTGTTTTTT	CAREEGTGELFF
TRBJ2-1	TRBV28	TRBD2	NA	TGTGCCAGCAGTCCCAGGGGAGCGGGGGGCTACAATGAGCAGTTCTTC	CASSPRGAGGYNEQFF
TRBJ1-4	TRBV23-1	TRBD1	NA	TGCGCCAGCAGTCAATCGGAAAAGGACAGGGAAGTTGAAAAACTGTTTTTT	CASSQSEKDREVEKLFF
TRBJ2-3	TRBV30	TRBD2	NA	TGTGCCTGGGAAGGTTCCTTCGCGGGGGGGAAAGATACGCAGTATTTT	CAWEGSFAGGKDTQYF
TRBJ1-1	TRBV7-9	NA	NA	TGTGCCAGCAGCTTAGGAGAGAACACTGAAGCTTTCTTT	CASSLGENTEAFF
TRBJ1-1	TRBV7-2	NA	NA	TGTGCCAGCAGATTTCTGGACAGAAAGAACACTGAAGCTTTCTTT	CASRFLDRKNTEAFF
TRBJ2-3	TRBV7-2	TRBD1	NA	TGTGCCAGCAGCCCGGGACAGGGAAATACAGATACGCAGTATTTT	CASSPGQGNTDTQYF
TRBJ1-1	TRBV6-5	NA	NA	TGTGCCAGCAGTTACTCGGAGGTGAGCACTGAAGCTTTCTTT	CASSYSEVSTEAFF
TRBJ1-6	TRBV3-1/TRBV3-2	NA	NA	TGTGCCAGCAGCCCTACAGGAGGGGATTCACCCCTCCACTTT	CASSPTGGDSPLHF